This entry features one TCR beta chain sequence. Its cognate antigen is unknown. There are 15 residues in the CDR3. Per germline, CDR1 SGHKS and CDR2 YYEKEE (reference sequence). V shed 2 bases and J 7 bases; nucleotides not matched to a gene: 5. PCR amplification relied on 60 Vbeta primers (plus 13 Jbeta primers). The authors' processing: The count from a later analysis was some 76 million unique TCR beta chains, roughly 11 million of them shared. Here immunoSEQ multiplex PCR was the method, and the copy in TCRdb shows in-frame clones only, minus some. The DNA was the basis for D and trimming; V, J and clone size are from that table. The data hold just under 95,000 clones, with 60% to 85% observed a single time. This specimen belongs to a study of cytomegalovirus exposure and HLA in healthy donors. Findings and caveats of the study: Researchers catalogued about 150 TCR beta chains as cytomegalovirus-associated.

Specimen: PBMCs. This TCR was sampled from a man in his fifties or sixties in good health and CMV-seropositive. The genes are TRBV5-5 and TRBJ1-6, with 8 bases identical to TRBD1. The CDR3 DNA reads TGTGCCAGCAGCTTAGTGACAGGGGAAAATTCACCCCTCCACTTT. It codes for CASSLVTGENSPLHF.